The clone carrying this T cell receptor (beta chain) was counted only a few times. The antigen is unknown. This CDR3 has 16 residues. Germline lookup yields CDR1 SGHTA and CDR2 FQGTGA. V lost 2 bases, J lost 5 bases, and 18 bases lay in between. The data stem from a study of read filtering for tumor transcriptome and immune sequencing. On the study more broadly: Roughly 8 patients were R-ISS I, 16 were R-ISS II, about seven were R-ISS III. Overall study findings and caveats: The CD138-negative fraction was mixed bone marrow immune cells, not pure T cells. Even smaller IR-seq throughput identified most shared clonotypes.

The library was built from about 400 ng RNA with molecular barcoded adaptors for alpha/delta and beta/gamma chains. From the reads, TCRdb called clonotypes with MiXCR, one entry per CDR3 protein. The profile shows around 26,000 distinct CDR3 sequences, approximately 15% of them singletons. V is TRBV7-3 and J is TRBJ2-5; D is unclear. This TCR derives from a donor aged 40 or over with multiple myeloma. The sequenced material came from a population of CD138-negative cells sorted from bone marrow. CDR3 protein: CASSLYPIPLSETQYF. In DNA, the CDR3 is TGTGCCAGCAGCTTATATCCTATTCCCTTATCCGAGACCCAGTACTTC.